This TCR beta chain was sequenced during a study of T cell responses to AZD1222 COVID-19 vaccine. The junction had 5 bases not matched to a gene; V was cut back by 2 bases and J by 9 bases. Germline V gene data show CDR1 as MNHEY and CDR2 as SVGEGT. The CDR3 is 15 amino acids. On this clone itself: The antigen is unknown.

Some clones are missing from TCRdb's copy, which holds only in-frame ones; the method was immunoSEQ multiplex PCR. The data hold some 120,000 clones, with 88% observed a single time. The study's findings and limits: Baseline serostatus was positive in only six AZD1222 recipients. Females outnumbered males among donors, who were mostly white British; clonal diversity was possibly underestimated.

This clonotype was sampled from an adult in good health. This chain connects TRBV6-2 or TRBV6-3 to TRBJ1-6; TRBD1 aligns across 9 bases. This material consisted of peripheral blood, taken on day 0 of AZD1222 vaccination. The CDR3 loop reads CASSYRLQGASPLHF. The CDR3 nucleotides read TGTGCCAGCAGTTACAGACTACAGGGGGCTTCACCCCTCCACTTT.